This entry lists 5 T cell receptor beta chains sequenced from one sample in a study of technical replicates of blood from several donors. The data were produced by immunoSEQ multiplex PCR, yet TCRdb's version contains in-frame clones alone and is incomplete. The sample carries more than 70,000 clones, roughly 97% recorded once. Material for sequencing was T cells isolated from PBMCs. The receptors derive from a human donor in good health.

This chain joins TRBV9 and TRBJ1-1; D perhaps matches TRBD1 (5 bases). Per germline, CDR1 SGDLS and CDR2 YYNGEE. This CDR3 contains 14 residues. Deletions cut 3 bases from V and 5 bases from J, with 14 bases between. CDR3 residues: CASSGYSGKTEAFF. The CDR3 region has the DNA TGTGCCAGCAGCGGCTACTCAGGGAAGACTGAAGCTTTCTTT. The full variable domain, rest sourced from reference TRBV9 and TRBJ1-1, is DSGVTQTPKHLITATGQRVTLRCSPRSGDLSVYWYQQSLDQGLQFLIQYYNGEERAKGNILERFSAQQFPDLHSELNLSSLELGDSALYFCASSGYSGKTEAFFGQGTRLTVV.

The rearrangement joins TRBV5-4 to TRBJ1-5; 10 positions match TRBD1. The CDR3 runs to 15 residues. Germline V gene data show CDR1 as SGHNT and CDR2 as YYREEE (reference sequence). Trimming at V came to 3 bases and at J to 2 bases, leaving 2 bases not matched to a gene. The CDR3 DNA reads as TGTGCCAGCAGCTCCGGGACAGGGGGCAATCAGCCCCAGCATTTT. Protein product: CASSSGTGGNQPQHF.

The J gene is TRBJ2-5, the V gene TRBV6-5; 9 bases agree with TRBD2. The CDR3 length is 15 residues. Trimming took 1 base from V and 4 from J; bases not matched to a gene: 4. CDR1 MNHEY and CDR2 SVGAGI come from the germline V gene. The CDR3 sequence is CASSYFVRGGETQYF. The CDR3, as DNA: TGTGCCAGCAGTTACTTCGTGCGGGGGGGAGAGACCCAGTACTTC.

The rearrangement links TRBV6-5 to TRBJ2-1, with D perhaps TRBD1 (6 bases). This CDR3 spans 12 amino acids. The germline V gene has CDR1 MNHEY and CDR2 SVGAGI. V was pared by 4 bases and J by 8 bases, with 9 bases between. CDR3 residues: CASSFSGDEQFF. The CDR3 DNA is TGTGCCAGCAGTTTTTCAGGGGATGAGCAGTTCTTC.

The chain carries TRBV7-9 and TRBJ1-4, with D uncertain. V was trimmed by 4 bases and J by 8 bases, leaving 17 bases between them. Germline values: CDR1 SEHNR, CDR2 FQNEAQ (reference sequence). This CDR3 comprises 15 residues. CDR3 coding DNA: TGTGCCAGCAGCTCGTTCATTGACTTAGAAGAAAAACTGTTTTTT. This sequence encodes CASSSFIDLEEKLFF.